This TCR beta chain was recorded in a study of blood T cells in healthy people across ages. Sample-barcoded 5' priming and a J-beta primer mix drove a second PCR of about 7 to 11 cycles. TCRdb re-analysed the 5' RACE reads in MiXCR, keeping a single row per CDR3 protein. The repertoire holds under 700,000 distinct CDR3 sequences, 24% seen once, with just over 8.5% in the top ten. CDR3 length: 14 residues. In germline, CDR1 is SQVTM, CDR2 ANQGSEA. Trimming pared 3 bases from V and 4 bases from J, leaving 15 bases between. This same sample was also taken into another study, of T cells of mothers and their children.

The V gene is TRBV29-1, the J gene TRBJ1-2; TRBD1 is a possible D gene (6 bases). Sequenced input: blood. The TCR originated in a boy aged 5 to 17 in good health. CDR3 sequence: CSVDRGEGLYGYTF. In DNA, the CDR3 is TGCAGCGTTGACAGGGGCGAGGGGCTCTATGGCTACACCTTC.